These T cell receptor beta chains were read from a single sample in a study of T cell changes during pregnancy in multiple sclerosis. Measured with immunoSEQ multiplex PCR; TCRdb has only the in-frame clones, and not every one. The data contain roughly 11,000 clones, 75% to 90% of them singletons. This sample comprised CD8+ T cells from peripheral blood mononuclear cells, obtained after pregnancy. Source of these receptors: a female donor in good health, enrolled as a control in a pregnancy study. CDR3s leave out the opening cysteine and the closing phenylalanine or tryptophan. The order of the fields is J gene, V gene, CDR3 protein.

j_gene: TRBJ2-2; v_gene: TRBV5-1; CDR3aa: ASSLEGLASNEAGELF
j_gene: TRBJ1-4; v_gene: TRBV18; CDR3aa: ASSPYTPGVNEKLF
j_gene: TRBJ2-7; v_gene: TRBV29-1; CDR3aa: SVRLAEAYEQY
j_gene: TRBJ2-7; v_gene: TRBV11-2; CDR3aa: ASSLEAGSAGSYEQY
j_gene: TRBJ2-7; v_gene: TRBV6-1; CDR3aa: ASRPDRGNSYEQY
j_gene: TRBJ2-1; v_gene: TRBV4-2; CDR3aa: ASSQRSGTINNEQF
j_gene: TRBJ2-7; v_gene: TRBV14; CDR3aa: ASSPGLIYEQY
j_gene: TRBJ2-1; v_gene: TRBV6-6; CDR3aa: ASSGERELIYEQF
j_gene: TRBJ2-7; v_gene: TRBV15; CDR3aa: ATSRSSGSYEQY
j_gene: TRBJ2-1; v_gene: TRBV9; CDR3aa: ASSGVGLGGGATTYNEQF
j_gene: TRBJ2-5; v_gene: TRBV7-9; CDR3aa: ASSIDTGTSGD
j_gene: TRBJ2-7; v_gene: TRBV4-1; CDR3aa: ASSQVPQGDYEQY
j_gene: TRBJ2-7; v_gene: TRBV15; CDR3aa: ATSRARAPPFYEQY
j_gene: TRBJ2-5; v_gene: TRBV25-1; CDR3aa: ASSERTSGQETQY
j_gene: TRBJ2-7; v_gene: TRBV5-6; CDR3aa: ASSSYFTGGYEQY
j_gene: TRBJ1-2; v_gene: TRBV7-8; CDR3aa: ASSPFWGGTGYGYT
j_gene: TRBJ2-1; v_gene: TRBV6-6; CDR3aa: ASSYRGYEQF
j_gene: TRBJ2-1; v_gene: TRBV7-3; CDR3aa: ASSLEDSGLNQF
j_gene: TRBJ2-7; v_gene: TRBV7-9; CDR3aa: ASSPGGGRTYEQY
j_gene: TRBJ2-1; v_gene: TRBV5-1; CDR3aa: ASSSQAGVKNEQF
j_gene: TRBJ2-7; v_gene: TRBV11-2; CDR3aa: ASSLGGLGEQY
j_gene: TRBJ2-1; v_gene: TRBV2; CDR3aa: ASSRHRGDPNEQF
j_gene: TRBJ2-3; v_gene: TRBV29-1; CDR3aa: SVEVLPPGQAPDTQY
j_gene: TRBJ2-7; v_gene: TRBV11-2; CDR3aa: ASSPGLARLASEQY
j_gene: TRBJ2-1; v_gene: TRBV6-4; CDR3aa: ASSRPGSGRPNEQF
j_gene: TRBJ2-1; v_gene: TRBV27; CDR3aa: ASSQGLAGGPSLSSSYNEQF
j_gene: TRBJ2-7; v_gene: TRBV5-1; CDR3aa: ASSLAGGVYEQY
j_gene: TRBJ2-5; v_gene: TRBV7-9; CDR3aa: ASSSFTGGYDGSETQY
j_gene: TRBJ2-5; v_gene: TRBV11-2; CDR3aa: ASTGGGGGEETQY
j_gene: TRBJ2-5; v_gene: TRBV4-2; CDR3aa: ASSPGTSGTQETQY
j_gene: TRBJ2-1; v_gene: TRBV5-4; CDR3aa: ASSLEQPVNEQF
j_gene: TRBJ2-2; v_gene: TRBV7-9; CDR3aa: ASSLGPGGKTGELF
j_gene: TRBJ1-2; v_gene: TRBV15; CDR3aa: ATSRGQGGTYGYT
j_gene: TRBJ2-2; v_gene: TRBV19; CDR3aa: ASSMREGVDGELF
j_gene: TRBJ1-2; v_gene: TRBV19; CDR3aa: ASFPTGGMRPPHGYT
j_gene: TRBJ2-1; v_gene: TRBV4-2; CDR3aa: ASSQLTSDYNEQF
j_gene: TRBJ2-1; v_gene: TRBV7-9; CDR3aa: ASSIELDEQF
j_gene: TRBJ2-1; v_gene: TRBV28; CDR3aa: ASSWTGYNEQF
j_gene: TRBJ2-3; v_gene: TRBV10-3; CDR3aa: AIQAGEQDTDTQY
j_gene: TRBJ2-1; v_gene: TRBV4-3; CDR3aa: ASSQDWTSGSYNEQF
j_gene: TRBJ2-5; v_gene: TRBV5-1; CDR3aa: ASSKGTSGGLQETQY
j_gene: TRBJ2-3; v_gene: TRBV4-2; CDR3aa: ASSQASAGVPDTQY
j_gene: TRBJ2-7; v_gene: TRBV18; CDR3aa: ASSPLGGETYEQY
j_gene: TRBJ2-3; v_gene: TRBV27; CDR3aa: ASSTAVGRDTQY
j_gene: TRBJ2-3; v_gene: TRBV7-8; CDR3aa: ASSLGPVGNVADTQY